Following are 22 T cell receptor beta chains from one sample sequenced in a study of human T cells and chemical hapten exposure. Time point indicated: patch test 3, about 24 weeks after DPC sensitization. The sample's treatment: therapeutic diphenylcyclopropenone sensitization with weekly scalp DPC. Each CDR3 protein is one row after TCRdb ran MiXCR on the RACE reads. The sample holds 95,000 to 150,000 distinct CDR3 sequences; roughly 12% are singletons and the top ten take under 2.5%. The source material was whole blood, sampled in connection with sensitization to the hapten diphenylcyclopropenone (DPC). The receptors originated from a woman aged 50 to 60 with alopecia areata. Some clones in this sample may be carry-over from other donors' samples.

Worth noting for this clonotype: This may be a read error: a much more frequent sequence differs by one nucleotide. The CDR3 ends on some other residue instead of the conserved phenylalanine or tryptophan, so this is likely a read error. The chain uses TRBV11-2 and TRBJ2-3; D uncertain. The CDR3 is 12 amino acids. Germline CDR1 and CDR2: SGHAT and FQNNGV. The V end lost 3 bases, the J end lost 4 bases, and 5 bases lay between the germline ends. CDR3 in DNA: TGTGCCAGCAGCTTGACGTCAGATACGCAGTATTTA. It translates to CASSLTSDTQYL.

This chain links TRBV29-1 with TRBJ2-2; D is possibly TRBD1 (6 bases). Germline CDR1 reads SQVTM; CDR2 reads ANQGSEA. The CDR3 runs 15 residues. V dropped 3 bases and J dropped 4 bases, with 15 bases sitting between them. CDR3 DNA: TGCAGCGTTGAGGGGCAGGGGCAAGTCACCGGGGAGCTGTTTTTT. Encoded protein: CSVEGQGQVTGELFF.

This clonotype turned up a few times. The chain is built from TRBV4-3 and TRBJ2-2; no reliable D call. This CDR3 spans 15 amino acids. Germline V lookup: CDR1 LGHNA, CDR2 YSLEER. Trimming removed 0 bases at V and 5 bases at J, with 10 bases between. For the CDR3, the DNA is TGCGCCAGCAGCCAAGAAAGCCGGGTGACCGGGGAGCTGTTTTTT. It encodes CASSQESRVTGELFF.

The CDR3 loop reads CASSPGGPEAFF. CDR3 DNA sequence: TGTGCCAGCAGTCCAGGGGGCCCTGAAGCTTTCTTT. J is TRBJ1-1 and V is TRBV13; 8 bases are a match to TRBD1. This CDR3 region has 12 residues. The germline V gene has CDR1 PRHDT and CDR2 FYEKMQ (reference sequence). The J segment lost 6 bases and the V segment lost 6 bases, leaving 3 bases of the junction unmatched.

By proportion, this clonotype is medium-sized (0.01 to 0.1%). The rearrangement links TRBV13 to TRBJ2-7, with 9 bases matching TRBD1. The ends lost 5 bases at V and 7 bases at J; junction bases unmatched: 3. The CDR3 consists of 12 residues. CDR1 and CDR2 (germline): PRHDT, FYEKMQ (reference sequence). The CDR3 nucleotides read TGTGCCAGCAGCCCCGGGACAGGGGAGCAGTACTTC. It encodes CASSPGTGEQYF. The full variable domain, rest sourced from reference TRBV13 and TRBJ2-7, is AAGVIQSPRHLIKEKRETATLKCYPIPRHDTVYWYQQGPGQDPQFLISFYEKMQSDKGSIPDRFSAQQFSDYHSELNMSSLELGDSALYFCASSPGTGEQYFGPGTRLTVT.

This clonotype was counted a few times. The gene calls are TRBV6-2 or TRBV6-3 and TRBJ2-1; D is uncertain. Germline loops: CDR1 MNHEY, CDR2 SVGEGT. This CDR3 has 16 residues. The ends were cut back, 1 base at V and 0 bases at J, with 10 bases in the middle. This chain's CDR3 is CASSYFASSSYNEQFF. In DNA form, the CDR3 reads TGTGCCAGCAGTTACTTTGCGTCGAGCTCCTACAATGAGCAGTTCTTC.

The chain employs TRBV11-2 and TRBJ2-3; D unclear. Trimming took 4 bases from V and 4 from J, leaving 15 bases between them. Germline V CDR1 and CDR2: SGHAT, FQNNGV. The CDR3 loop spans 15 amino acids. The CDR3 DNA is TGTGCCAGCAGCTCCGGCACTCTAATTCCAGATACGCAGTATTTT. Translation gives CASSSGTLIPDTQYF.

This clonotype was observed a handful of times. The rearrangement links TRBV20-1 to TRBJ2-1; D is possibly TRBD2 (5 bases). Per germline, CDR1 DFQATT and CDR2 SNEGSKA (reference sequence). Trimming took 0 bases from V and 8 from J, leaving 17 bases between them. CDR3 length equals 15 residues. The CDR3 DNA is TGCAGTGCTAGAGATTCGGGGAGAGGTGTGTATGAGCAGTTCTTC. Its translation is CSARDSGRGVYEQFF.

The chain recombines TRBV4-3 with TRBJ2-3; TRBD1 matches 11 bases. After removal of 8 bases from V and 2 bases from J, the junction contained 6 bases not matched to a gene. The CDR3 has 15 amino acids. Germline V gene lookup returns CDR1 LGHNA and CDR2 YSLEER. CDR3 sequence (DNA): TGCGCCAGCCAGGACAGGGGGCATGCCACAGATACGCAGTATTTT. Its translation is CASQDRGHATDTQYF.

This rearrangement joins TRBV6-2 or TRBV6-3 to TRBJ2-3; maybe TRBD2 (5 bases). Looked up from germline, CDR1 is MNHEY and CDR2 is SVGEGT. This CDR3 is built from 15 residues. Between the trimmed V and J ends, which lost 5 bases and 0 bases, there was a span of 12 bases. CDR3 loop: CASSPADTSTDTQYF. Here the CDR3 DNA reads TGTGCCAGCAGTCCAGCGGATACTAGCACAGATACGCAGTATTTT.

This clonotype was found many times. The chain employs TRBV6-5 and TRBJ2-7; D is perhaps TRBD1 (5 bases). CDR3 length equals 13 residues. Germline-derived CDR1 and CDR2 are MNHEY and SVGAGI. Trimming stripped 6 bases from V and 5 bases from J, with 14 bases between. The CDR3 spells CASRFQGSHEQYF. Written as DNA, the CDR3 is TGTGCCAGCAGGTTTCAGGGTTCCCACGAGCAGTACTTC.

A few counts support this clonotype. The CDR3 spells CASSFGRDSNQPQHF. CDR3 in DNA: TGTGCCAGCAGCTTTGGCCGGGATAGCAATCAGCCCCAGCATTTT. The chain carries TRBV11-2 and TRBJ1-5; no reliable D call. Trimming removed 3 bases at V and 0 bases at J, with 9 bases between. The germline CDR1 and CDR2 sequences are SGHAT and FQNNGV. The CDR3 contains 15 residues.

The chain joins TRBV20-1 to TRBJ2-5, with D uncertain. Germline V gene lookup returns CDR1 DFQATT and CDR2 SNEGSKA (reference sequence). The CDR3 is 13 amino acids. The germline V and J ends were trimmed by 4 bases and 0 bases, with 9 bases remaining between them. For the CDR3, the DNA is TGCAGTGCTACCCGGACGGACCAAGAGACCCAGTACTTC. This translates into CSATRTDQETQYF.

V and J are TRBV6-5 and TRBJ1-4; the D gene is possibly TRBD1 (6 bases). V gave up 4 bases and J gave up 2 bases, with 11 bases separating them. Per germline, CDR1 MNHEY and CDR2 SVGAGI. CDR3 length equals 15 residues. In nucleotides, the CDR3 is TGTGCCAGCAGTTGGGACGGACAGACTAATGAAAAACTGTTTTTT. It encodes CASSWDGQTNEKLFF.

The V call is TRBV27, the J call TRBJ2-4, with D perhaps TRBD1 or TRBD2 (5 bases each). In germline, CDR1 is MNHEY, CDR2 SMNVEV (reference sequence). The V end lost 2 bases, the J end lost 4 bases, and 9 bases lay between the germline ends. The CDR3 consists of 14 residues. The CDR3: CASSLGGPKNIQYF. The CDR3 DNA is TGTGCCAGCAGTTTAGGGGGACCTAAAAACATTCAGTACTTC.

This clonotype was recorded many times. V and J are TRBV18 and TRBJ2-2, with 8 bases lining up with TRBD1. The CDR3 has 15 amino acids. Germline V gene sequence: CDR1 KGHSH, CDR2 LQKENI. V trimming: 1 base; J trimming: 5 bases; junction bases outside the gene matches: 3. The DNA of the CDR3 is TGTGCCAGCTCACCACGGACAGGGCGGACCGGGGAGCTGTTTTTT. Residues: CASSPRTGRTGELFF.

This clonotype was counted only a few times. The chain is built from TRBV15 and TRBJ2-2; D might be TRBD2 (6 bases). The CDR3 is made up of 14 amino acids. The germline V gene has CDR1 LNHNV and CDR2 YYDKDF (reference sequence). Trimming pared 3 bases from V and 3 bases from J, leaving 8 bases between. The CDR3 sequence: CATSRREDTGELFF. CDR3 in DNA: TGTGCCACCAGCAGGAGGGAGGACACCGGGGAGCTGTTTTTT.

This clonotype was observed many times. This chain uses TRBV9 with TRBJ2-7, with a tentative D call TRBD1 (5 bases). V gave up 0 bases and J gave up 2 bases, with 9 bases separating them. The CDR3 extends over 14 amino acids. The germline V gene has CDR1 SGDLS and CDR2 YYNGEE. CDR3 sequence reads: CASSVDARAYEQYF. The CDR3 nucleotides read TGTGCCAGCAGCGTAGACGCCAGGGCCTACGAGCAGTACTTC.

V usage is TRBV6-2 or TRBV6-3 and J usage is TRBJ1-5; 8 bases align to TRBD1. This CDR3 has 16 residues. The J segment lost 3 bases and the V segment lost 3 bases, leaving 7 bases of the junction unmatched. The germline V gene encodes CDR1 MNHEY and CDR2 SVGEGT. The CDR3 nucleotides read TGTGCCAGCAGTTATGGTGGCAGGGGGCACAATCAGCCCCAGCATTTT. Translation: CASSYGGRGHNQPQHF.

At least ten counts were recorded for this clonotype. The chain is built from TRBV30 and TRBJ1-1; D gene unclear. The germline V gene encodes CDR1 GTSNPN and CDR2 SVGIG (reference sequence). The CDR3 has 13 residues. Trimming stripped 1 base from V and 0 bases from J, with 6 bases between. The CDR3, as DNA: TGTGCCTGGAGTGCGACCATGAACACTGAAGCTTTCTTT. It encodes CAWSATMNTEAFF.

This rearrangement joins TRBV7-2 to TRBJ2-3; 10 bases are shared with TRBD2. The CDR3 sequence is 16 residues long. Germline assignment: CDR1 SGHTA and CDR2 FQGNSA. V shed 4 bases, J shed 5 bases, and the junction held 9 bases outside the gene matches. The CDR3 loop is CASSSGLAGARDTQYF. Here the CDR3 DNA reads TGTGCCAGCAGCTCCGGGCTAGCGGGGGCGAGAGATACGCAGTATTTT.

The chain employs TRBV6-2 or TRBV6-3 and TRBJ1-5; D call uncertain. V was clipped by 6 bases and J by 5 bases, with 8 bases between them. The CDR3 is 12 amino acids. CDR1 MNHEY and CDR2 SVGEGT come from the germline V gene. The CDR3 bases are TGTGCCAGCAGACAAGGTTATCAGCCCCAGCATTTT. Translated: CASRQGYQPQHF.